This passage covers 30 T cell receptor beta chains from one sample sequenced in a study of glioma-infiltrating T cells. TCR alpha and beta CDR3 regions were amplified from RNA using iRepertoire nested multiplex PCR. Using its own MiXCR run on the multiplex PCR reads, TCRdb lists one record per CDR3 protein. Here the sample spans tens of thousands of distinct CDR3 sequences, roughly 40% being singletons. The source material was glioma tissue, nonneoplastic brain tissue, or PBMCs (not recorded which). These TCRs come from a human donor with low-grade glioma or glioblastoma, undergoing nonglioma brain surgery, or in good health (not recorded which).

At least ten counts were recorded for this clonotype. The chain links TRBV24-1 to TRBJ2-1; 9 bases line up with TRBD2. The CDR3 covers 16 residues. The junction had 5 bases not matched to a gene; V was cut back by 1 base and J by 5 bases. CDR1 is KGHDR, CDR2 SFDVKD, per germline. The chain's CDR3 is CATSDFKREDNNEQFF. CDR3 nucleotides: TGTGCCACCAGTGATTTTAAGCGGGAGGATAACAATGAGCAGTTCTTC.

This clonotype has ten or more counts. The chain employs TRBV14 and TRBJ1-6; TRBD1 aligns across 9 bases. Germline trimming cut 4 bases from V and 8 bases from J; bases unmatched to any gene: 0. The germline V gene encodes CDR1 SGHDN and CDR2 FVKESK. This CDR3 is 13 amino acids long. CDR3 in DNA: TGTGCCAGCAGCCGGGACAGGGATTCACCCCTCCACTTT. Translated: CASSRDRDSPLHF. Supplemented by reference TRBV14 and TRBJ1-6, the full variable domain reads EAGVTQFPSHSVIEKGQTVTLRCDPISGHDNLYWYRRVMGKEIKFLLHFVKESKQDESGMPNNRFLAERTGGTYSTLKVQPAELEDSGVYFCASSRDRDSPLHFGNGTRLTVT.

This clonotype was picked up many times. This chain joins TRBV6-2 or TRBV6-3 and TRBJ1-1; D is possibly TRBD1 (5 bases). V was cut by 7 bases and J by 5 bases, with 11 bases left in between. The CDR3 is 12 residues long. The germline V gene encodes CDR1 MNHEY and CDR2 SVGEGT. CDR3 in amino acids: CASNEGRTEAFF. The CDR3 coding sequence is TGTGCCAGCAACGAGGGGAGAACTGAAGCTTTCTTT.

In this sample, this clonotype turned up many times. V is TRBV29-1 and J is TRBJ2-2, with 7 positions matching TRBD2. CDR1 and CDR2 (germline): SQVTM, ANQGSEA. The ends lost 7 bases at V and 3 bases at J; junction bases unmatched: 5. The CDR3 loop spans 13 amino acids. The CDR3 reads CSAGEGYTGELFF. CDR3 DNA: TGCAGCGCCGGGGAGGGGTACACCGGGGAGCTGTTTTTT.

This clonotype was counted ten times or more. V is TRBV3-1 and J is TRBJ1-1; D is possibly TRBD1 (6 bases). Germline V CDR1 and CDR2: LGHDT, YNNKEL (reference sequence). Deletions cut 5 bases from V and 0 bases from J, with 10 bases between. The CDR3 length is 14 residues. This CDR3 is CASSYRALNTEAFF. CDR3 DNA sequence: TGTGCCAGCAGCTACAGGGCGTTGAACACTGAAGCTTTCTTT.

There are many counts of this clonotype. Here the CDR3 reads CASSQPDSNTEAFF. The DNA for the CDR3 is TGCGCCAGCAGCCAACCGGACTCGAACACTGAAGCTTTCTTT. The chain couples TRBV4-1 to TRBJ1-1, with D unclear. Germline V CDR1 and CDR2: MGHRA, YSYEKL. The CDR3 is made up of 14 amino acids. V lost 2 bases and J lost 1, with 8 bases in between.

The chain carries TRBV28 and TRBJ2-1; D not certain. Trimming cost V 5 bases and J 3 bases, with 11 bases left between them. Germline-derived CDR1 and CDR2 are MDHEN and SYDVKM. The CDR3 totals 14 residues. DNA of the CDR3: TGTGCCAGCAGTGTCGGTGGAAGCTACAATGAGCAGTTCTTC. It translates to CASSVGGSYNEQFF.

As regards this clonotype: Its ends do not fully match the called genes, so a read error is possible. The V call is TRBV20-1, the J call TRBJ2-1; 10 bases are shared with TRBD2. This CDR3 contains 14 residues. CDR1 and CDR2 (germline): DFQATT, SNEGSKA (reference sequence). Here the CDR3 reads CSSAGGFSYNEHFF. CDR3 nucleotides: TGCAGTTCAGCGGGAGGGTTCTCCTACAACGAGCACTTCTTC.

This clonotype was detected ten times or more. This chain joins TRBV20-1 and TRBJ2-7, with TRBD2 identical over 9 bases. Losses at the gene ends were 3 bases for V and 7 bases for J; bases not matched to a gene: 10. Germline loops: CDR1 DFQATT, CDR2 SNEGSKA (reference sequence). The CDR3 runs to 14 residues. CDR3 in DNA: TGCAGTGCTAGCCGCGGACAGGCGGGGGGGGAGCAGTACTTC. It yields the protein CSASRGQAGGEQYF.

As regards this clonotype: A read error may produce the germline difference seen at one junction end. The chain combines TRBV24-1 with TRBJ2-1, with 9 bases aligning to TRBD2. Germline values: CDR1 KGHDR, CDR2 SFDVKD. The CDR3 loop spans 17 amino acids. CDR3 protein: CATSDSWGLATYNEQFF. For the CDR3, the DNA is TGTGCTACCAGTGATTCATGGGGACTAGCAACCTACAATGAGCAGTTCTTC.

This chain joins TRBV7-2 and TRBJ1-1; TRBD1 matches 10 bases. Germline lookup yields CDR1 SGHTA and CDR2 FQGNSA. After removal of 1 base from V and 9 bases from J, the junction contained 5 bases not matched to a gene. The length of the CDR3 is 14 residues. CDR3 nucleotides: TGTGCCAGCAGCTTAGGGGACAGGGGATCGAAAGCTTTCTTT. Amino acids: CASSLGDRGSKAFF.

Points on this clonotype: Germline and junction disagree at one end, which may indicate a read error. The rearrangement links TRBV20-1 to TRBJ2-1; D may match TRBD1 or TRBD2 (5 bases each). The CDR3 runs to 13 residues. Germline assignment: CDR1 DFQATT and CDR2 SNEGSKA (reference sequence). The CDR3 sequence: CSVIQDSYNGQFF. The CDR3 DNA follows: TGCAGTGTAATACAGGACTCCTACAATGGGCAGTTCTTC.

This clonotype was seen many times. The chain combines TRBV19 with TRBJ2-1, with D maybe TRBD1 (6 bases). Trimming took off 3 bases at V and 11 bases at J, with 14 bases between the two ends. The CDR3 spans 13 residues. The germline V gene encodes CDR1 LNHDA and CDR2 SQIVND (reference sequence). The CDR3 loop reads CASSIGTGIKQFF. Here the CDR3 DNA reads TGTGCCAGTAGTATCGGCACAGGGATCAAGCAGTTCTTC.

The chain links TRBV24-1 to TRBJ2-5; 8 nucleotides agree with TRBD1. The junction had 0 bases not matched to a gene; V was cut back by 7 bases and J by 3 bases. The germline gives CDR1 KGHDR, CDR2 SFDVKD. The CDR3 sequence is 12 residues long. CDR3 nucleotides: TGTGCCACCAGGGACAGGGAAGAGACCCAGTACTTC. Encoded protein: CATRDREETQYF.

In its sample, this clonotype was seen many times. The chain links TRBV5-5 to TRBJ2-7, with a weak D call TRBD1 (5 bases). This CDR3 region has 14 residues. Germline V gene sequence: CDR1 SGHKS, CDR2 YYEKEE (reference sequence). Deletions cut 4 bases from V and 3 bases from J, with 14 bases between. The DNA for the CDR3 is TGTGCCAGCAGCGGAGAACAGGCCATCTACGAGCAGTACTTC. Translated, it gives CASSGEQAIYEQYF.

The J gene is TRBJ2-7, the V gene TRBV6-1; D gene ambiguous. Per the germline V gene, CDR1 is MNHNS and CDR2 is SASEGT. Trimming took 7 bases from V and 7 from J, leaving 23 bases between them. This CDR3 spans 15 amino acids. The chain's CDR3 is CASKTPIASTGEQYF. The CDR3 DNA follows: TGTGCCAGCAAGACTCCCATCGCAAGCACCGGGGAGCAGTACTTC.

This clonotype came up many times. This chain uses TRBV20-1 with TRBJ2-7; D tentatively fits TRBD1 or TRBD2 (5 bases each). CDR1 DFQATT and CDR2 SNEGSKA come from the germline V gene (reference sequence). The V end was cut by 5 bases, the J end by 0 bases, with 14 bases between. This CDR3 comprises 14 residues. CDR3 DNA sequence: TGCAGTGCTGAAGGGACGGGAAGCTCCTACGAGCAGTACTTC. It translates to CSAEGTGSSYEQYF.

This clonotype has a count of ten or more. The chain employs TRBV7-2 and TRBJ2-3; 9 nucleotides align to TRBD2. In germline, CDR1 is SGHTA, CDR2 FQGNSA. With V trimmed by 2 bases and J by 6 bases, 18 bases remained unmatched. The CDR3 has 19 amino acids. CDR3 nucleotide sequence: TGTGCCAGCAGCTTATTCCCAGCGGGGGGACCTATTGGCTCTGATACGCAGTATTTT. Amino acid sequence: CASSLFPAGGPIGSDTQYF.

This clonotype was counted at least ten times. Its ends do not fully match the called genes, so a read error is possible. The CDR3, as DNA: TGTGCCGGCAGTTACTCCCGCACTGGCTACACCTTC. Residues: CAGSYSRTGYTF. The chain uses TRBV6-2 or TRBV6-3 and TRBJ1-2; D is unresolved. Germline-derived CDR1 and CDR2 are MNHEY and SVGEGT. The CDR3 contains 12 residues.

Points on this clonotype: A junction boundary mismatches the germline segment, possibly from a read error. This sequence joins TRBV6-2 or TRBV6-3 and TRBJ2-1; 7 bases map to TRBD1. The V gene's germline CDR1 is MNHEY and CDR2 SVGEGT. The CDR3 is made up of 15 amino acids. The CDR3 DNA is TGTGCCAGCAGTTACGCGGCAGGGGGTGACGATGAGCAGCTCTTC. Protein sequence: CASSYAAGGDDEQLF.

This clonotype was found many times. The chain uses TRBV7-9 and TRBJ1-1, with D unclear. CDR1 and CDR2 from the germline V gene are SEHNR and FQNEAQ (reference sequence). This CDR3 contains 13 residues. Trimming took off 7 bases at V and 1 base at J, with 10 bases between the two ends. CDR3 bases: TGTGCCAGCATCCTGGGTCCGAACACTGAAGCTTTCTTT. Its protein product is CASILGPNTEAFF. The full variable domain, rest sourced from reference TRBV7-9 and TRBJ1-1, is DTGVSQNPRHKITKRGQNVTFRCDPISEHNRLYWYRQTLGQGPEFLTYFQNEAQLEKSRLLSDRFSAERPKGSFSTLEIQRTEQGDSAMYLCASILGPNTEAFFGQGTRLTVV.

CDR3 sequence: CASSMDRGFGTQYF. In DNA, the CDR3 is TGTGCCAGCAGCATGGACAGGGGATTTGGGACCCAGTACTTC. This rearrangement joins TRBV12-3 or TRBV12-4 to TRBJ2-5; 9 bases are a match to TRBD1. V shed 6 bases and J 7 bases; nucleotides not matched to a gene: 9. There are 14 residues in the CDR3.

This clonotype has at least ten counts. The CDR3 loop is CASSPWQGETQYF. DNA for the CDR3: TGTGCCAGCTCACCATGGCAGGGGGAGACCCAGTACTTC. The V and J genes are TRBV18 and TRBJ2-5; D possibly corresponds to TRBD1 (6 bases). Germline V gene sequence: CDR1 KGHSH, CDR2 LQKENI. The CDR3 has 13 residues. V lost 2 bases, J lost 5 bases, and 9 bases lay in between.

This clonotype was picked up many times. The gene calls are TRBV7-2 and TRBJ2-3; maybe TRBD2 (6 bases). Germline CDR1 SGHTA, CDR2 FQGNSA. The CDR3 has 15 amino acids. Between the trimmed V and J ends, which lost 2 bases and 5 bases, there was a span of 14 bases. CDR3: CASSLIADPVDTQYF. CDR3 DNA sequence: TGTGCCAGCAGCTTAATAGCGGACCCGGTAGATACGCAGTATTTT. Complete variable domain (other parts from reference TRBV7-2 and TRBJ2-3): GAGVSQSPSNKVTEKGKDVELRCDPISGHTALYWYRQSLGQGLEFLIYFQGNSAPDKSGLPSDRFSAERTGGSVSTLTIQRTQQEDSAVYLCASSLIADPVDTQYFGPGTRLTVL.

Worth noting for this clonotype: With a much larger clone just one base away, this may be a read error. The genes are TRBV2 and TRBJ2-3, with 7 bases matching TRBD2. The V gene's germline CDR1 is SNHLY and CDR2 FYNNEI. CDR3 length: 18 residues. Trimming removed 2 bases from V and 5 bases from J; junction bases left unmatched: 16. Written as DNA, the CDR3 is TGTGCCAGCAGTGAAATTGGGCGGGGGAGCCGTGTGAAAGATACGCAGTATTTT. Its protein product is CASSEIGRGSRVKDTQYF.

The table lists this clonotype with many counts. The chain joins TRBV5-1 to TRBJ1-1; TRBD1 is a possible D gene (6 bases). CDR1 is SGHRS, CDR2 YFSETQ, per germline. The CDR3 sequence is 16 residues long. V lost 3 bases to trimming and J lost 3 bases, with 18 bases between them. Here the CDR3 DNA reads TGCGCCAGCAGCTCGCGGAGAACAGGGTTGGACACTGAAGCTTTCTTT. Its protein is CASSSRRTGLDTEAFF.

This clonotype was found many times. J is TRBJ2-5 and V is TRBV14; 7 nucleotides agree with TRBD1. Unmatched junction bases numbered 6, after V lost 3 bases and J lost 2 bases. CDR3 length: 15 residues. CDR1 is SGHDN and CDR2 is FVKESK in the germline V gene. As DNA, the CDR3 is TGTGCCAGCAGCCAGGGACAGCTAAGTCAAGAGACCCAGTACTTC. This encodes CASSQGQLSQETQYF.

The chain joins TRBV4-1 to TRBJ2-3; possible D gene TRBD2, 5 bases. Trimming removed 0 bases from V and 1 base from J, with 8 bases in between. The CDR3 is made up of 15 amino acids. Germline CDR1 and CDR2: MGHRA and YSYEKL. The CDR3 DNA follows: TGCGCCAGCAGCCAAGACGGGGTGGGCACAGATACGCAGTATTTT. Protein: CASSQDGVGTDTQYF.

This clonotype was recorded at least ten times. V usage is TRBV2 and J usage is TRBJ1-2; 8 nucleotides agree with TRBD1. CDR1 is SNHLY and CDR2 is FYNNEI in the germline V gene. The CDR3 sequence is 12 residues long. V dropped 7 bases and J dropped 4; count of bases not matched to a gene: 2. The DNA of the CDR3 is TGTGCCAGCACAGACAGGGGCTATGGCTACACCTTC. Translating gives CASTDRGYGYTF.

With regard to this clonotype: Relative to the germline gene, one junction end is altered; a read error may explain this. The chain recombines TRBV28 with TRBJ2-6, with TRBD1 identical over 7 bases. Germline-derived CDR1 and CDR2 are MDHEN and SYDVKM. This CDR3 is 16 amino acids long. The DNA of the CDR3 is TGTGCAAGCGGAGGACAGGTCTTCTCTGGGGCCAACGTCCTGGATTTC. Translated: CASGGQVFSGANVLDF.